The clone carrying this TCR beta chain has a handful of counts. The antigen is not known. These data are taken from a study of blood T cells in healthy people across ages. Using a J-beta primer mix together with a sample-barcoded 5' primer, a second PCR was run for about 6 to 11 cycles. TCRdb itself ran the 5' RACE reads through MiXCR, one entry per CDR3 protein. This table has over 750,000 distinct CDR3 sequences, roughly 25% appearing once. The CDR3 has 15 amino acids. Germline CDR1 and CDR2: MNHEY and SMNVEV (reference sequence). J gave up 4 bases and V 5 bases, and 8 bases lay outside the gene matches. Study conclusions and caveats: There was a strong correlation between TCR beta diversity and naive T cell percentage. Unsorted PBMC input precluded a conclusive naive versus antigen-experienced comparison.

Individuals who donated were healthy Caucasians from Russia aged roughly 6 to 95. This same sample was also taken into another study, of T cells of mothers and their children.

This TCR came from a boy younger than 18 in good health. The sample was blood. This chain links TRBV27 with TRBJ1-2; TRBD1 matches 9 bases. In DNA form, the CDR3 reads TGTGCCAGCAGTCTCTCGACAGGGGGGCTCTATGGCTACACCTTC. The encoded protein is CASSLSTGGLYGYTF.